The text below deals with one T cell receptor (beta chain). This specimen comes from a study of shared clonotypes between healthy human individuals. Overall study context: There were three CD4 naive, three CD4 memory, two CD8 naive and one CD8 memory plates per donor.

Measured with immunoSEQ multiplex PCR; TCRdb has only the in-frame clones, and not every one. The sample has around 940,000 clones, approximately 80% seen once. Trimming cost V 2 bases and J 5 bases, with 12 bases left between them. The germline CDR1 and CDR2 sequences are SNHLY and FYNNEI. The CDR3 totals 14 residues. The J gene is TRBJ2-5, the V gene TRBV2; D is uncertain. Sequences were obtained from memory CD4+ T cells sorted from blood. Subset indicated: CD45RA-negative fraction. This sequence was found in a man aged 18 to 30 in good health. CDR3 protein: CASSEQLMGETQYF. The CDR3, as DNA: TGTGCCAGCAGTGAACAGCTCATGGGGGAGACCCAGTACTTC.